This TCR beta chain is drawn from a study of Ad26.COV2.S vaccination and SARS-CoV-2 variants. TCRdb's table, derived via immunoSEQ multiplex PCR, lists solely in-frame clones and lacks some. Altogether 430,000 or so clones are present, around 90% being singletons, with the ten largest covering 12%. Documented treatment: some 20 received Ad26.COV2.S at low or high dose, single or two shots; roughly five received placebo; per-sample allocation not given. Collection of samples fell on day 63 after the first vaccine or placebo injection. This CDR3 has 14 residues. Trimming shortened V by 7 bases and J by 3 bases, and 15 bases separated the two germline ends. From germline, CDR1 is MDHEN and CDR2 SYDVKM.

The material sequenced was peripheral blood, taken in a trial of Ad26.COV2.S vaccine versus placebo. The chain employs TRBV28 and TRBJ1-1, with TRBD1 as a possible D gene (6 bases). This receptor was obtained from a person between 18 and 60 years old who received the Ad26.COV2.S COVID-19 vaccine or a placebo. The CDR3 coding sequence is TGTGCCAGCACCCCGAGGGGGTGGTACACTGAAGCTTTCTTT. It is translated as CASTPRGWYTEAFF. The full variable domain, with the rest looked up from reference TRBV28 and TRBJ1-1, is DVKVTQSSRYLVKRTGEKVFLECVQDMDHENMFWYRQDPGLGLRLIYFSYDVKMKEKGDIPEGYSVSREKKERFSLILESASTNQTSMYLCASTPRGWYTEAFFGQGTRLTVV.